This entry lists 15 T cell receptor beta chains sequenced from one sample in a study of blood T cell repertoires in COVID-19. Profiling relied on immunoSEQ multiplex PCR, and the TCRdb table lists in-frame clones only, not all of them. Among roughly 120,000 clones listed, 65% to 90% were seen once. Sequencing was performed on peripheral blood. The receptor source for this set is an elderly man with acute or convalescent COVID-19.

V usage is TRBV15 and J usage is TRBJ2-5, with D perhaps matching TRBD2 (6 bases). CDR1 LNHNV and CDR2 YYDKDF come from the germline V gene (reference sequence). This CDR3 comprises 15 residues. V was clipped by 0 bases and J by 0 bases, with 8 bases between them. The CDR3 loop is CATSRDRGYQETQYF. The CDR3, as DNA: TGTGCCACCAGCAGAGATCGGGGGTACCAAGAGACCCAGTACTTC.

In nucleotides, the CDR3 is TGTGCCAGCAGCCAAGATCAACCGGACAGGTCCACCTTC. This sequence encodes CASSQDQPDRSTF. The genes are TRBV4-2 and TRBJ1-2, with TRBD1 matching 7 bases. The germline gives CDR1 LGHNA, CDR2 YNFKEQ. The CDR3 totals 13 residues. V trimming: 0 bases; J trimming: 13 bases; junction bases outside the gene matches: 8.

This chain joins TRBV29-1 and TRBJ1-1; D is undetermined. Trimming shortened V by 6 bases and J by 4 bases, and 12 bases separated the two germline ends. Germline CDR1 and CDR2: SQVTM and ANQGSEA. The length of the CDR3 is 12 residues. For the CDR3, the DNA is TGCAGCGTCCGCAACGGGTTCACTGAAGCTTTCTTT. It is translated as CSVRNGFTEAFF.

The chain employs TRBV6-5 and TRBJ1-3; 12 nucleotides match TRBD1. V lost 2 bases, J lost 4 bases, and 3 bases stayed unmatched. Germline CDR1 is MNHEY and CDR2 is SVGAGI. The CDR3 consists of 16 residues. DNA of the CDR3: TGTGCCAGCAGTTACCGGGACAGGGGGCCAGGAAACACCATATATTTT. Encoded protein: CASSYRDRGPGNTIYF.

The chain joins TRBV25-1 to TRBJ2-1, with 10 bases fitting TRBD1. The germline V gene encodes CDR1 MGHDK and CDR2 SYGVNS. V was pared by 3 bases and J by 5 bases, with 4 bases of the junction left unmatched. The CDR3 has 15 residues. CDR3 loop: CASSDFGTGDNEQFF. CDR3 coding DNA: TGTGCCAGCAGTGACTTCGGGACAGGGGACAATGAGCAGTTCTTC.

This rearrangement joins TRBV28 to TRBJ1-6; D gene unclear. Germline V gene data show CDR1 as MDHEN and CDR2 as SYDVKM. Deletions cut 2 bases from V and 11 bases from J, with 10 bases between. This CDR3 has 13 residues. CDR3 nucleotide sequence: TGTGCCAGCAGTTTAAGGAGTCAGACACCCCTCCACTTT. Its protein product is CASSLRSQTPLHF.

This clone was detected a few times. V and J are TRBV18 and TRBJ2-7; the match to TRBD1 covers 7 bases. This CDR3 region has 14 residues. In germline, CDR1 is KGHSH, CDR2 LQKENI. The junction had 7 bases not matched to a gene; V was cut back by 3 bases and J by 5 bases. The CDR3 DNA reads TGTGCCAGCTCACCGACAGGGATTACCAACGAGCAGTACTTC. Its protein is CASSPTGITNEQYF.

V and J are TRBV18 and TRBJ2-7; weak D call: TRBD2 (5 bases). This CDR3 spans 13 amino acids. V was cut by 2 bases and J by 6 bases, with 11 bases left in between. Germline V gene sequence: CDR1 KGHSH, CDR2 LQKENI. The CDR3 bases are TGTGCCAGCTCACCAGGCGGGTTCGGCGAGCAGTACTTC. It specifies CASSPGGFGEQYF.

The rearrangement uses TRBV29-1 and TRBJ1-2; D may be TRBD1 (6 bases). The CDR3 consists of 11 residues. Germline V gene sequence: CDR1 SQVTM, CDR2 ANQGSEA. The ends were cut back, 8 bases at V and 5 bases at J, with 12 bases in the middle. The CDR3 nucleotides are TGCAGCTCCCTAGGGGGATATGGCTACACCTTC. Translating it yields CSSLGGYGYTF. The whole variable domain, remainder taken from reference TRBV29-1 and TRBJ1-2, is SAVISQKPSRDICQRGTSLTIQCQVDSQVTMMFWYRQQPGQSLTLIATANQGSEATYESGFVIDKFPISRPNLTFSTLTVSNMSPEDSSIYLCSSLGGYGYTFGSGTRLTVV.

The rearrangement uses TRBV3-1 (or the pseudogene TRBV3-2) and TRBJ1-1, with D tentatively TRBD1 (5 bases). Trimming left V 1 base short and J 9 bases short, with 9 bases between. This CDR3 spans 12 amino acids. The germline CDR1 and CDR2 sequences are LGHDT and YNNKEL (reference sequence). This CDR3 is CASSQGEGKAFF. CDR3 bases: TGTGCCAGCAGCCAAGGGGAGGGGAAAGCTTTCTTT.

The chain combines TRBV10-3 with TRBJ1-2, with D possibly being TRBD1 (6 bases). This CDR3 comprises 13 residues. V shed 7 bases and J shed 8 bases, with 17 bases lying between them. Germline V gene lookup returns CDR1 ENHRY and CDR2 SYGVKD. CDR3 sequence reads: CAITMDSSGGYTF. The DNA for the CDR3 is TGTGCCATCACCATGGACAGTTCCGGGGGCTACACCTTC.

This clone was detected once. The genes are TRBV3-1 (or the pseudogene TRBV3-2) and TRBJ2-7; tentative D call: TRBD1 (5 bases). Trimming shortened V by 3 bases and J by 6 bases, and 6 bases separated the two germline ends. This CDR3 is built from 11 residues. The germline gives CDR1 LGHDT, CDR2 YNNKEL (reference sequence). The CDR3: CASSHTGEQYF. In DNA, the CDR3 is TGTGCCAGCAGCCACACAGGCGAGCAGTACTTC.

The V call is TRBV19, the J call TRBJ1-5; the match to TRBD1 covers 8 bases. Germline V lookup: CDR1 LNHDA, CDR2 SQIVND (reference sequence). The CDR3 runs 16 residues. V shed 3 bases, J shed 3 bases, and the junction held 7 bases outside the gene matches. CDR3 loop: CASSIRTGRDNQPQHF. The CDR3 DNA is TGTGCCAGTAGTATCCGGACAGGGCGAGACAATCAGCCCCAGCATTTT.

This chain uses TRBV30 with TRBJ2-1; the D gene is possibly TRBD2 (6 bases). Trimming removed 3 bases from V and 6 bases from J, with 15 bases in between. This CDR3 is 14 amino acids long. Per the germline V gene, CDR1 is GTSNPN and CDR2 is SVGIG (reference sequence). This CDR3 reads CAWSPGVPGNEQFF. Written as DNA, the CDR3 is TGTGCCTGGAGCCCGGGGGTCCCTGGCAATGAGCAGTTCTTC.

This chain connects TRBV5-1 to TRBJ2-5; weak D call: TRBD2 (6 bases). The CDR3 length is 13 residues. Germline CDR1 reads SGHRS; CDR2 reads YFSETQ. V lost 2 bases to trimming and J lost 5 bases, with 10 bases between them. This CDR3 is CASSLTGDETQYF. The DNA for the CDR3 is TGCGCCAGCAGCTTAACGGGGGATGAGACCCAGTACTTC.